This is a list of T cell receptor beta chains from one sample in a study of cytomegalovirus exposure and HLA in healthy donors. Sequencing was performed with immunoSEQ multiplex PCR; in TCRdb, only in-frame clones are kept and a portion is missing. The data show roughly 150,000 clones, with around three quarters seen just once and about 1.8% held by the top ten. Source material: PBMCs. The source is a woman in her thirties or forties in good health and CMV-seronegative. Both conserved end residues are part of each CDR3. Each record gives: CDR3 DNA, CDR3 protein, D gene, J gene, V gene, clone size. A D gene is named only where the DNA matches it firmly. Clone size is stated in some rows and not others, as once, few, many or a class when expanded.

CDR3 DNA: TGTGCCAGCAGCCAAGTCGAAAGAACTAGCACAGATACGCAGTATTTT
CDR3 protein: CASSQVERTSTDTQYF
D gene: .
J gene: TRBJ2-3
V gene: TRBV14
clone size: .

CDR3 DNA: TGCGCCAGCAGCAAAAGAGGGGGTGAGCGGGGGGCAAGCTCCTACAATGAGCAGTTCTTC
CDR3 protein: CASSKRGGERGASSYNEQFF
D gene: TRBD2
J gene: TRBJ2-1
V gene: TRBV5-1
clone size: .

CDR3 DNA: TGCGCCAGCAGCCTGGAGGGGCCGGGGAACACTGAAGCTTTCTTT
CDR3 protein: CASSLEGPGNTEAFF
D gene: .
J gene: TRBJ1-1
V gene: TRBV5-1
clone size: .

CDR3 DNA: TGTGCCAGTAGTCCCCGCCGGGGGGCGGCTGGTCAGCCCCAGCATTTT
CDR3 protein: CASSPRRGAAGQPQHF
D gene: .
J gene: TRBJ1-5
V gene: TRBV19
clone size: .

CDR3 DNA: TGTGCCAGCAGCGTAAGCGGGTCCCGAGAGACCCAGTACTTC
CDR3 protein: CASSVSGSRETQYF
D gene: .
J gene: TRBJ2-5
V gene: TRBV9
clone size: once

CDR3 DNA: TGCGCCAGCAGCTTTACAGGGTTCCCCGGGGAGCTGTTTTTT
CDR3 protein: CASSFTGFPGELFF
D gene: .
J gene: TRBJ2-2
V gene: TRBV5-1
clone size: .

CDR3 DNA: TGTGCCAGTAGTATCGCGGAAGGAGGAAACACCATATATTTT
CDR3 protein: CASSIAEGGNTIYF
D gene: .
J gene: TRBJ1-3
V gene: TRBV19
clone size: .

CDR3 DNA: TGTGCCTGGACGAAGGGACTAGCGGGGGGAGAGACCCAGTACTTC
CDR3 protein: CAWTKGLAGGETQYF
D gene: TRBD2
J gene: TRBJ2-5
V gene: TRBV30
clone size: .

CDR3 DNA: TGTGCCAGTAGTATGGGGCGCGGGACAGGGGAGCAGTACTTC
CDR3 protein: CASSMGRGTGEQYF
D gene: TRBD1
J gene: TRBJ2-7
V gene: TRBV19
clone size: .

CDR3 DNA: TGTGCCAGTAAGTCGGGGACAGGGAACAATCAGCCCCAGCATTTT
CDR3 protein: CASKSGTGNNQPQHF
D gene: TRBD1
J gene: TRBJ1-5
V gene: TRBV19
clone size: few

CDR3 DNA: TGTGCCAGCAGTTACGTCGGCGGCGGCTACACCTTC
CDR3 protein: CASSYVGGGYTF
D gene: .
J gene: TRBJ1-2
V gene: TRBV6-6
clone size: few

CDR3 DNA: TGTGCCAGCAGCTCCGGGACAGGGGGCTTCGACTATGGCTACACCTTC
CDR3 protein: CASSSGTGGFDYGYTF
D gene: TRBD1
J gene: TRBJ1-2
V gene: TRBV7-6
clone size: .

CDR3 DNA: TGCGCCAGCAGCCAAGTGGCCAGGGGCCGGGCGGGGCAGTACTTC
CDR3 protein: CASSQVARGRAGQYF
D gene: .
J gene: TRBJ2-7
V gene: TRBV4-1
clone size: .

CDR3 DNA: TGTGCCAGCAGCTCCACCGGGACAGGGATCAGGGGTGAGCAGTTCTTC
CDR3 protein: CASSSTGTGIRGEQFF
D gene: TRBD1
J gene: TRBJ2-1
V gene: TRBV5-6
clone size: .

CDR3 DNA: TGTGCCAGCAGCTCCCGGGAAGAGCAGTACTTC
CDR3 protein: CASSSREEQYF
D gene: .
J gene: TRBJ2-7
V gene: TRBV7-9
clone size: .

CDR3 DNA: TGTGCCAGCTCGCCGGCGGGGGGTGGGGGCTACGAGCAGTACTTC
CDR3 protein: CASSPAGGGGYEQYF
D gene: TRBD2
J gene: TRBJ2-7
V gene: TRBV18
clone size: .

CDR3 DNA: TGTGCCAGCAGCTTGGACAGGGAATATGGGGAGCAGTACTTC
CDR3 protein: CASSLDREYGEQYF
D gene: TRBD1
J gene: TRBJ2-7
V gene: TRBV27
clone size: .

CDR3 DNA: TGCGCCAGCAGCCAATTGGAGGGCTCCGAGCAGTACTTC
CDR3 protein: CASSQLEGSEQYF
D gene: .
J gene: TRBJ2-7
V gene: TRBV4-1
clone size: .

CDR3 DNA: TGTGCCAGCAGCTTGGCCGGAGGCTCCTACGAGCAGTACTTC
CDR3 protein: CASSLAGGSYEQYF
D gene: .
J gene: TRBJ2-7
V gene: TRBV5-6
clone size: .

CDR3 DNA: TGCGCCAGCAGCACAGGACTAGCGGGATACAATGAGCAGTTCTTC
CDR3 protein: CASSTGLAGYNEQFF
D gene: TRBD2
J gene: TRBJ2-1
V gene: TRBV5-1
clone size: .

CDR3 DNA: TGCGCCAGCAGCTTGTCGACAGACTATGGCTACACCTTC
CDR3 protein: CASSLSTDYGYTF
D gene: .
J gene: TRBJ1-2
V gene: TRBV5-1
clone size: few

CDR3 DNA: TGTGCCACCAGCAGAGATACGGGTTCCTACAATGAGCAGTTCTTC
CDR3 protein: CATSRDTGSYNEQFF
D gene: .
J gene: TRBJ2-1
V gene: TRBV15
clone size: .

CDR3 DNA: TGTGCCATCAGCCTCGACAGGGACACTGAAGCTTTCTTT
CDR3 protein: CAISLDRDTEAFF
D gene: TRBD1
J gene: TRBJ1-1
V gene: TRBV10-3
clone size: few

CDR3 DNA: TGTGCCAGCAGTCCTGACAGAGGTGGAGGCTACACCTTC
CDR3 protein: CASSPDRGGGYTF
D gene: .
J gene: TRBJ1-2
V gene: TRBV6-5
clone size: .

CDR3 DNA: TGTGCCAGCAGCGGACTAGCGGGTGGAGATACGCAGTATTTT
CDR3 protein: CASSGLAGGDTQYF
D gene: TRBD2
J gene: TRBJ2-3
V gene: TRBV6-4
clone size: few

CDR3 DNA: TGTGCCAGCAGTCGGGGACAGACCAAAGAGACCCAGTACTTC
CDR3 protein: CASSRGQTKETQYF
D gene: TRBD1
J gene: TRBJ2-5
V gene: TRBV27
clone size: .

CDR3 DNA: TGTGCCGGGGGACCGGGGGGCTCCACAGATACGCAGTATTTT
CDR3 protein: CAGGPGGSTDTQYF
D gene: .
J gene: TRBJ2-3
V gene: TRBV2
clone size: .

CDR3 DNA: TGCGCCAGCAGCTTGGAGGTGACAGGAATCTATGGCTACACCTTC
CDR3 protein: CASSLEVTGIYGYTF
D gene: .
J gene: TRBJ1-2
V gene: TRBV5-1
clone size: once

CDR3 DNA: TGTGCCAGCAGTTTGACTGGCCCCTATGGCTACACCTTC
CDR3 protein: CASSLTGPYGYTF
D gene: .
J gene: TRBJ1-2
V gene: TRBV28
clone size: .

CDR3 DNA: TGTGCCAGCTCACCACGGCAGGGGAGGGACTATGGCTACACCTTC
CDR3 protein: CASSPRQGRDYGYTF
D gene: .
J gene: TRBJ1-2
V gene: TRBV18
clone size: .

CDR3 DNA: TGTGCCAGCAGCTCCGCGTCCTCCGGGACTAGCGGGAGTGTGCAGTACTTC
CDR3 protein: CASSSASSGTSGSVQYF
D gene: TRBD2
J gene: TRBJ2-7
V gene: TRBV7-6
clone size: few

CDR3 DNA: TGTGCCAGCAGCCCCCGTGAGGCCCTAGCAAATACGCAGTATTTT
CDR3 protein: CASSPREALANTQYF
D gene: .
J gene: TRBJ2-3
V gene: TRBV7-6
clone size: .

CDR3 DNA: TGTGCCAGCAGCTTGCAGGGAATTGGCACAGATACGCAGTATTTT
CDR3 protein: CASSLQGIGTDTQYF
D gene: .
J gene: TRBJ2-3
V gene: TRBV7-9
clone size: .

CDR3 DNA: TGTGCCAGCAGCCGACTGACTCGGACAGGCGAGACCCAGTACTTC
CDR3 protein: CASSRLTRTGETQYF
D gene: TRBD1
J gene: TRBJ2-5
V gene: TRBV11-2
clone size: .

CDR3 DNA: TGTGCCAGCACTAACACAGGGTTCAGCACAGATACGCAGTATTTT
CDR3 protein: CASTNTGFSTDTQYF
D gene: .
J gene: TRBJ2-3
V gene: TRBV2
clone size: once

CDR3 DNA: TGTGCCAGCAGCCTAGGACAGGGGGCTTACACCCTCCACTTT
CDR3 protein: CASSLGQGAYTLHF
D gene: TRBD1
J gene: TRBJ1-6
V gene: TRBV5-4
clone size: .

CDR3 DNA: TGCGCCAGCAGCCCAGGGGTTAACTCTGGAAACACCATATATTTT
CDR3 protein: CASSPGVNSGNTIYF
D gene: .
J gene: TRBJ1-3
V gene: TRBV4-1
clone size: .

CDR3 DNA: TGTGCCAGCAGCTTAGAACTAGCTAGATGGGATACGCAGTATTTT
CDR3 protein: CASSLELARWDTQYF
D gene: .
J gene: TRBJ2-3
V gene: TRBV11-2
clone size: .

CDR3 DNA: TGTGCCAGCAGCTCCGGGACAATCGGGAACACTGAAGCTTTCTTT
CDR3 protein: CASSSGTIGNTEAFF
D gene: .
J gene: TRBJ1-1
V gene: TRBV11-2
clone size: .

CDR3 DNA: TGTGCCAGTAGTATCGGGATAAACGGAAACACCATATATTTT
CDR3 protein: CASSIGINGNTIYF
D gene: .
J gene: TRBJ1-3
V gene: TRBV19
clone size: .

CDR3 DNA: TGTGCCAGCAGCTTTTCCGGAGACACTGAAGCTTTCTTT
CDR3 protein: CASSFSGDTEAFF
D gene: .
J gene: TRBJ1-1
V gene: TRBV7-9
clone size: .

CDR3 DNA: TGTGCCAGCAGGGGGCCTCCTGGCTACACCTTC
CDR3 protein: CASRGPPGYTF
D gene: .
J gene: TRBJ1-2
V gene: TRBV2
clone size: .